This T cell receptor (beta chain) was recovered during a study of cytomegalovirus exposure and HLA in healthy donors. The CDR3 has 16 residues. Germline CDR1 MGHDK, CDR2 SYGVNS. V was cut by 2 bases and J by 8 bases, with 21 bases left in between. Use of 60 Vbeta and 13 Jbeta primers characterized the PCR. Data came from immunoSEQ multiplex PCR; TCRdb stores just in-frame clones and leaves some out. The data hold under 200,000 clones, with approximately 84% observed a single time. The clonotype comes from a woman aged 40 to 55 in good health and CMV-seropositive. Sequenced: PBMCs. V is TRBV25-1 and J is TRBJ1-2, with D unresolved. The CDR3 bases are TGTGCCAGCAGTGAACCCAACCGGGGATTTTTTAGCGGCTACACCTTC. Translation: CASSEPNRGFFSGYTF.